These 8 T cell receptor beta chains came from one sample sequenced in a study of T cell changes during pregnancy in multiple sclerosis. The assay was immunoSEQ multiplex PCR, and TCRdb's table has in-frame clones only and misses some. This sample has fewer than 70,000 clones; about 83% occur once, and the top ten carry approximately 5.3%. Sequencing was carried out using peripheral blood from another person, used as feeder cells. The source is a human donor whose cells served as feeder cells for cultures in a pregnancy study.

The V gene is TRBV9, the J gene TRBJ2-7, with TRBD1 identical over 7 bases. Germline V gene sequence: CDR1 SGDLS, CDR2 YYNGEE. CDR3 length equals 15 residues. J lost 3 bases, V lost 0 bases, and 6 bases had no gene match. The CDR3 sequence: CASSVGQGDNYEQYF. The DNA of the CDR3 is TGTGCCAGCAGCGTAGGACAGGGAGATAACTACGAGCAGTACTTC.

This chain connects TRBV21-1 to TRBJ2-2; the D call in the table, TRBD1, was not verified against the DNA. TRBV21-1 is listed as a pseudogene. The CDR3 extends over 17 amino acids. For the CDR3, the DNA is TGTGCCAGCAGCAAAGCAGGGACAGGGATCAGCACCGGGGAGCTGTTTTTT. It codes for CASSKAGTGISTGELFF.

The J gene is TRBJ2-3, the V gene TRBV2, with D possibly called TRBD1 or TRBD2 (5 bases each). The CDR3 is 15 amino acids. V lost 5 bases to trimming and J lost 5 bases, with 17 bases between them. CDR1 and CDR2 from the germline V gene are SNHLY and FYNNEI. DNA for the CDR3: TGTGCCAGCAGTAAGGACATGATCAGCGGAGATACGCAGTATTTT. This translates into CASSKDMISGDTQYF.

J is TRBJ2-1 and V is TRBV5-6; D remains ambiguous. Between the trimmed V and J ends, which lost 0 bases and 1 base, there was a span of 8 bases. The germline V gene has CDR1 SGHDT and CDR2 YYEEEE. The CDR3 consists of 15 residues. The CDR3 DNA is TGTGCCAGCAGCTTGGCCTGGGGATCCTACAATGAGCAGTTCTTC. Its protein is CASSLAWGSYNEQFF.

J is TRBJ2-1 and V is TRBV11-3; possibly TRBD2 for D (7 bases). CDR3 size: 16 residues. Germline V gene data show CDR1 as SGHNT and CDR2 as YENEEA. Deletions cut 5 bases from V and 4 bases from J, with 18 bases between. The CDR3 region is CASSVNRGGTYNEQFF. The CDR3 DNA reads TGTGCCAGCAGCGTGAACCGGGGAGGGACATACAATGAGCAGTTCTTC.

The gene calls are TRBV5-6 and TRBJ1-1, with D possibly TRBD1 on 5 matching bases. The CDR3 has 15 amino acids. The V gene lost 3 bases and the J gene lost 0 bases, with 12 bases spanning the gap. From germline, CDR1 is SGHDT and CDR2 YYEEEE. CDR3 nucleotide sequence: TGTGCCAGCAGCTGGGCGGGGACGGTGAACACTGAAGCTTTCTTT. It is translated as CASSWAGTVNTEAFF.

The DNA for the CDR3 is TGTGCCAGCAGCTTGACTAGCTGGGATGAGCAGTTCTTC. Translated: CASSLTSWDEQFF. The chain combines TRBV7-9 with TRBJ2-1; 7 bases fit TRBD2. J gave up 8 bases and V 3 bases, and 4 bases lay outside the gene matches. Per the germline V gene, CDR1 is SEHNR and CDR2 is FQNEAQ (reference sequence). This CDR3 contains 13 residues.

The CDR3 sequence is CASSYSFSINEQFF. The CDR3 DNA reads as TGTGCCAGCAGTTACTCGTTTTCGATAAATGAGCAGTTCTTC. The chain uses TRBV6-6 and TRBJ2-1; D remains unclear. The CDR3 contains 14 residues. Germline V gene sequence: CDR1 MNHNY, CDR2 SVGAGI (reference sequence). Trimming pared 0 bases from V and 7 bases from J, leaving 10 bases between.